This T cell receptor (beta chain) emerged from a study of regulatory T cells in long-lasting Graves disease. Time point indicated: newly diagnosed GD, antithyroid drugs for less than 3 months. After RNA was extracted from PBMCs, the TCR library was made from it. Investigators prepared the TCR beta libraries by applying iRepertoire HTBI primers and Arm-PCR of CDR3 regions. TCRdb itself ran the multiplex PCR reads through MiXCR, one entry per CDR3 protein. The table shows about 330,000 distinct CDR3 sequences, with 15% to 20% occurring only once. This clonotype has at least ten counts. Germline V lookup: CDR1 SGHRS, CDR2 YFSETQ. Trimming shortened V by 4 bases and J by 0 bases, and 5 bases separated the two germline ends. This CDR3 spans 13 amino acids. The data also belong to a second study, concerning T cells in Graves' hyperthyroidism and ophthalmopathy. That study adds: Uncontrolled infection, other autoimmune disease, pregnancy or lactation barred patients from enrollment.

The sample here was peripheral blood mononuclear cells (PBMCs), taken at new diagnosis, from a patient treated with antithyroid drugs. This clonotype was obtained from a woman in her late teens or twenties with Graves disease. The chain links TRBV5-1 to TRBJ1-3; no reliable D call. CDR3 nucleotide sequence: TGCGCCAGCAGCGTCAACTCTGGAAACACCATATATTTT. It specifies CASSVNSGNTIYF.